These T cell receptor beta chains were read from a single sample in a study of CD8+CD57+ T cells in acquired aplastic anemia. Using its own MiXCR run on the reads, TCRdb lists one record per CDR3 protein. Among some 220,000 distinct CDR3 sequences listed, about 37% were seen once. Sequenced material: sorted CD4+, CD8+, or CD8+CD57+ T cells (not recorded which) from PBMCs. These TCRs come from a human donor in good health, serving as a control. Both conserved end residues are part of each CDR3. A D gene is named only where the DNA matches it firmly. Clone size, where shown, is once, few, many, or a class for clones that have expanded.

d_call: -; v_call: TRBV5-8; j_call: TRBJ1-1; clone_size: many; cdr3_nt: TGTGCCAGCAGACGTGACCTGAACACTGAAGCTTTCTTT; cdr3_aa: CASRRDLNTEAFF
d_call: -; v_call: TRBV11-1; j_call: TRBJ2-1; clone_size: -; cdr3_nt: TGTGCCAGCATGGGCCTTAGCTCCTACAATGAGCAGTTCTTC; cdr3_aa: CASMGLSSYNEQFF
d_call: -; v_call: TRBV20-1; j_call: TRBJ2-2; clone_size: many; cdr3_nt: TGCAGTGCTAGGGGAAGAACGGGCGGGGAGCTGTTTTTT; cdr3_aa: CSARGRTGGELFF
d_call: TRBD1; v_call: TRBV10-3; j_call: TRBJ1-6; clone_size: -; cdr3_nt: TGTGCCATCAGTGAGTCGGTGGGACAGAGCTATAATTCACCCCTCCACTTT; cdr3_aa: CAISESVGQSYNSPLHF
d_call: -; v_call: TRBV5-1; j_call: TRBJ2-1; clone_size: few; cdr3_nt: TGCGCCAGCAGCTTGGTTGCGGCGAGCTCCTACAATGAGCAGTTCTTC; cdr3_aa: CASSLVAASSYNEQFF
d_call: -; v_call: TRBV5-6; j_call: TRBJ2-7; clone_size: many; cdr3_nt: TGTGCCAGCAGCTTAAGGGATGAGCAGTACTTC; cdr3_aa: CASSLRDEQYF
d_call: TRBD1; v_call: TRBV5-4; j_call: TRBJ1-2; clone_size: -; cdr3_nt: TGTGCCAGCAGCTGGGCCGGGGGACAGGGGAATTATGGCTACACCTTC; cdr3_aa: CASSWAGGQGNYGYTF
d_call: -; v_call: TRBV20-1; j_call: TRBJ2-1; clone_size: many; cdr3_nt: TGCAGTGCTAGTTCCAGTTTTGCTAATGAGCAGTTCTTC; cdr3_aa: CSASSSFANEQFF
d_call: TRBD2; v_call: TRBV15; j_call: TRBJ2-5; clone_size: -; cdr3_nt: TGTGCCACCAGCATCGGACTAGACCAAGAGACCCAGTACTTC; cdr3_aa: CATSIGLDQETQYF
d_call: -; v_call: TRBV25-1; j_call: TRBJ2-5; clone_size: -; cdr3_nt: TGTGCCAGCAGTGAATTCTGGCAGGTTCGGGAGACCCAGTACTTC; cdr3_aa: CASSEFWQVRETQYF
d_call: TRBD2; v_call: TRBV4-1; j_call: TRBJ2-7; clone_size: -; cdr3_nt: TGCGCCAGCAGCCGGGTAGCGGGAGATTCCTACGAGCAGTACTTC; cdr3_aa: CASSRVAGDSYEQYF
d_call: -; v_call: TRBV18; j_call: TRBJ2-7; clone_size: few; cdr3_nt: TGTGCCAGCTCAACCGGGAGCAGGGGTACCTACGAGCAGTACTTC; cdr3_aa: CASSTGSRGTYEQYF
d_call: -; v_call: TRBV5-4; j_call: TRBJ2-5; clone_size: -; cdr3_nt: TGTGCCAGCAGCTTGTCGTTAAACGTACAAGAGACCCAGTACTTC; cdr3_aa: CASSLSLNVQETQYF
d_call: TRBD1; v_call: TRBV10-1; j_call: TRBJ2-5; clone_size: -; cdr3_nt: TGTGCCAGCAGGGGGTGTCAAGAGACCCAGTACTTC; cdr3_aa: CASRGCQETQYF
d_call: -; v_call: TRBV29-1; j_call: TRBJ1-1; clone_size: -; cdr3_nt: TGCAGCGTTACTCAGGGTACTGAAGCTTTCTTT; cdr3_aa: CSVTQGTEAFF
d_call: -; v_call: TRBV2; j_call: TRBJ1-2; clone_size: many; cdr3_nt: TGTGCCAGCAGTTCGTTCCAAGGTCACTATGGCTACACCTTC; cdr3_aa: CASSSFQGHYGYTF
d_call: -; v_call: TRBV5-1; j_call: TRBJ1-4; clone_size: -; cdr3_nt: TGCGCCAGCAGGAGAGACGGGGGTAATGAAAAACTGTTTTTT; cdr3_aa: CASRRDGGNEKLFF
d_call: -; v_call: TRBV10-3; j_call: TRBJ1-2; clone_size: -; cdr3_nt: TGTGCCATCAGTGAGGACGGGTTCTATGGCTACACCTTC; cdr3_aa: CAISEDGFYGYTF
d_call: -; v_call: TRBV5-1; j_call: TRBJ2-5; clone_size: -; cdr3_nt: TGCGCCAGCAGAGCGACAGGTCTGGAGACCCAGTACTTC; cdr3_aa: CASRATGLETQYF
d_call: -; v_call: TRBV29-1; j_call: TRBJ1-1; clone_size: many; cdr3_nt: TGCAGCGCCCGACAGCTGAACACTGAAGCTTTCTTT; cdr3_aa: CSARQLNTEAFF
d_call: TRBD2; v_call: TRBV5-1; j_call: TRBJ2-1; clone_size: few; cdr3_nt: TGCGCCAGCAGCTGGACTAGCGGGACGACGAATGAGCAGTTCTTC; cdr3_aa: CASSWTSGTTNEQFF
d_call: -; v_call: TRBV9; j_call: TRBJ1-2; clone_size: few; cdr3_nt: TGTGCCAGCGGCCCCCTGGGGGGGAATGTGGGTGGCTACACCTTC; cdr3_aa: CASGPLGGNVGGYTF
d_call: -; v_call: TRBV19; j_call: TRBJ2-7; clone_size: -; cdr3_nt: TGTGCCAGTTCGAGGGAGAGCATCCGACTTGGGGCCTACGAGCAGTACTTC; cdr3_aa: CASSRESIRLGAYEQYF
d_call: TRBD1; v_call: TRBV7-2; j_call: TRBJ1-1; clone_size: many; cdr3_nt: TGTGCCAGCAGCCTCCGGACAGGGGGCACTGAAGCTTTCTTT; cdr3_aa: CASSLRTGGTEAFF
d_call: TRBD2; v_call: TRBV7-3; j_call: TRBJ2-3; clone_size: many; cdr3_nt: TGTGCCAGCAGCCAGACGGGGGGGGCGATAGATACGCAGTATTTT; cdr3_aa: CASSQTGGAIDTQYF
d_call: TRBD1; v_call: TRBV12-3/TRBV12-4; j_call: TRBJ1-3; clone_size: -; cdr3_nt: TGTGCCAGCAGTTACCGGACAGGAAACTCTGGAAACACCATATATTTT; cdr3_aa: CASSYRTGNSGNTIYF
d_call: TRBD1; v_call: TRBV29-1; j_call: TRBJ1-1; clone_size: many; cdr3_nt: TGCAGCGTTGAGGGTTCGACAGGGGGCACTGAAGCTTTCTTT; cdr3_aa: CSVEGSTGGTEAFF
d_call: TRBD2; v_call: TRBV6-1; j_call: TRBJ2-7; clone_size: many; cdr3_nt: TGTGCCAGCAGCCCCGACCTAGCGGGGAGCTCCTACGAGCAGTACTTC; cdr3_aa: CASSPDLAGSSYEQYF
d_call: TRBD1; v_call: TRBV7-6; j_call: TRBJ2-7; clone_size: few; cdr3_nt: TGTGCCAGCAGCCATGCGGGACAGGGTAACGAGCAGTACTTC; cdr3_aa: CASSHAGQGNEQYF
d_call: -; v_call: TRBV9; j_call: TRBJ1-5; clone_size: -; cdr3_nt: TGTGCCAGCAGCGTAGACCGGAGCAATCAGCCCCAGCATTTT; cdr3_aa: CASSVDRSNQPQHF
d_call: -; v_call: TRBV7-3; j_call: TRBJ2-5; clone_size: -; cdr3_nt: TGTGCCAGCAGCTTCCAGGGGAAGGTTGAGGAGACCCAGTACTTC; cdr3_aa: CASSFQGKVEETQYF
d_call: -; v_call: TRBV19; j_call: TRBJ1-4; clone_size: -; cdr3_nt: TGTGCCAGTAGGACTACAGGGACCGATAATGAAAAACTGTTTTTT; cdr3_aa: CASRTTGTDNEKLFF
d_call: -; v_call: TRBV30; j_call: TRBJ2-7; clone_size: -; cdr3_nt: TGTGCCTGGACTGTCCCCCCGAACGAGCAGTACTTC; cdr3_aa: CAWTVPPNEQYF
d_call: TRBD1; v_call: TRBV6-1; j_call: TRBJ1-2; clone_size: few; cdr3_nt: TGTGCCAGCAGTGACCCGGGACAGGGGAACTATGGCTACACCTTC; cdr3_aa: CASSDPGQGNYGYTF
d_call: -; v_call: TRBV19; j_call: TRBJ2-2; clone_size: -; cdr3_nt: TGTGCCAGTAGTATCGGCGGGACCAACACCGGGGAGCTGTTTTTT; cdr3_aa: CASSIGGTNTGELFF
d_call: TRBD1; v_call: TRBV7-8; j_call: TRBJ2-2; clone_size: -; cdr3_nt: TGTGCCAGCAGCTTTCGTGACAGGGGATACACCGGGGAGCTGTTTTTT; cdr3_aa: CASSFRDRGYTGELFF
d_call: -; v_call: TRBV6-1; j_call: TRBJ1-2; clone_size: many; cdr3_nt: TGTGCCAGCAGTGGCCACGGCTATGGCTACACCTTC; cdr3_aa: CASSGHGYGYTF
d_call: -; v_call: TRBV29-1; j_call: TRBJ2-1; clone_size: -; cdr3_nt: TGCAGCGTTGAACGGGGATACAATGAGCAGTTCTTC; cdr3_aa: CSVERGYNEQFF
d_call: -; v_call: TRBV12-3/TRBV12-4; j_call: TRBJ2-5; clone_size: many; cdr3_nt: TGTGCCAGCAGTTTCTCAGAGACCCAGTACTTC; cdr3_aa: CASSFSETQYF
d_call: -; v_call: TRBV27; j_call: TRBJ1-1; clone_size: -; cdr3_nt: TGTGCCAGCAGTTCCGGTGGGCAGGGAAGCACTGAAGCTTTCTTT; cdr3_aa: CASSSGGQGSTEAFF
d_call: TRBD2; v_call: TRBV12-5; j_call: TRBJ2-2; clone_size: few; cdr3_nt: TGTGCTAGTGGTTTGGGACTAGCGGCCGACGGGGAGCTGTTTTTT; cdr3_aa: CASGLGLAADGELFF
d_call: TRBD2; v_call: TRBV6-1; j_call: TRBJ2-2; clone_size: -; cdr3_nt: TGTGCCAGCAGATTAACCCCTAGCGGGAGGGCCACCGGGGAGCTGTTTTTT; cdr3_aa: CASRLTPSGRATGELFF
d_call: TRBD1; v_call: TRBV2; j_call: TRBJ2-7; clone_size: many; cdr3_nt: TGTGCCAGCAGCCACGTAATAGGTGGACAGGGGCATTACGAGCAGTACTTC; cdr3_aa: CASSHVIGGQGHYEQYF
d_call: -; v_call: TRBV4-2; j_call: TRBJ2-2; clone_size: many; cdr3_nt: TGTGCCAGCAGTGGGATGCGCGAGCTGTTTTTT; cdr3_aa: CASSGMRELFF
d_call: -; v_call: TRBV6-1; j_call: TRBJ1-2; clone_size: many; cdr3_nt: TGTGCCAGCAGTCCCCCGGGGGGCCGGTATGGCTACACCTTC; cdr3_aa: CASSPPGGRYGYTF
d_call: -; v_call: TRBV2; j_call: TRBJ2-5; clone_size: -; cdr3_nt: TGTGCCAGCCAGCGGGCTCGGGGGGAGACCCAGTACTTC; cdr3_aa: CASQRARGETQYF
d_call: -; v_call: TRBV6-1; j_call: TRBJ2-3; clone_size: -; cdr3_nt: TGTGCCAGCAGCTTAAACCCGGAGCTTAGCACAGATACGCAGTATTTT; cdr3_aa: CASSLNPELSTDTQYF
d_call: -; v_call: TRBV19; j_call: TRBJ1-2; clone_size: many; cdr3_nt: TGTGCCAGTAGCGGTTGGGATTATGGCTACACCTTC; cdr3_aa: CASSGWDYGYTF
d_call: -; v_call: TRBV24-1; j_call: TRBJ2-1; clone_size: many; cdr3_nt: TGTGCCACCAGTGAAACCCGGCCAGGGAGCTCCTACAATGAGCAGTTCTTC; cdr3_aa: CATSETRPGSSYNEQFF
d_call: TRBD1; v_call: TRBV19; j_call: TRBJ2-1; clone_size: many; cdr3_nt: TGTGCCAGTAGGGGGACAGCTTACAATGAGCAGTTCTTC; cdr3_aa: CASRGTAYNEQFF